These T cell receptor beta chains were read from a single sample in a study of blood T cell repertoires in COVID-19. TCRdb's table, derived via immunoSEQ multiplex PCR, lists solely in-frame clones and lacks some. The sample contains fewer than 95,000 clones, about nine tenths of which appear only once. Material: peripheral blood. The source is a male donor with acute or convalescent COVID-19. Both conserved end residues are part of each CDR3. The D gene is left open where the match is weak.

-,TRBV5-4,CASSLGGGQGRNEQFF
TRBD1,TRBV5-1,CASCQGTGSETQYF
-,TRBV28,CASHRQDNSPLHF
-,TRBV28,CASSNPGHPYNEQFF
TRBD2,TRBV2,CASSASGVYNEQFF
-,TRBV21-1,CASSKVGGLRSGANVLTF
TRBD2,TRBV2,CASNGGGYNEQFF
-,TRBV5-6,CASSEQGFFTEAFF
-,TRBV10-2,CASSDSYEQYF
TRBD2,TRBV7-8,CASNSGGASGGSYEQYF
-,TRBV28,CASSVGGLNSPLHF
TRBD1,TRBV2,CASSGDRGWETQYF
-,TRBV2,CASRYAGLRTGELFF
TRBD1,TRBV7-8,CASSRILGTGVLSNQPQHF
TRBD1,TRBV9,CASSPRGDRVSSGNTIYF
-,TRBV29-1,CSVRVGDEQFF
TRBD1,TRBV7-9,CASSPGTGGYGYTF
-,TRBV5-1,CASSGGAAQETQYF
TRBD1,TRBV6-5,CASNRGPYEQYF
-,TRBV10-3,CAISGSGIGNSPLHF
TRBD2,TRBV5-4,CASRRTSGGLRSTDTQYF
-,TRBV29-1,CSVAREGTDTQYF
TRBD1,TRBV2,CASRRDRQTDGYTF
TRBD1,TRBV5-5,CASSLERTGGWYF
-,TRBV4-2,CASSQVGAGRTGGYTF
-,TRBV19,CASSIRGGAMNTEAFF
-,TRBV7-2,CASSLDLGGTEAFF
TRBD1,TRBV28,CASSLLEGAHTDTQYF
TRBD2,TRBV5-4,CASSLAGLAGGREQFF
-,TRBV19,CASSIDSFTEAFF
-,TRBV5-4,CASSLKGGLETQYF
TRBD1,TRBV6-4,CASSLLPGQGNTDTQYF
-,TRBV7-8,CASSLVGGNQPQHF
-,TRBV12-5,CASGLGPSPQHF
-,TRBV3-1/TRBV3-2,CASSHSGPDTQYF
TRBD1,TRBV6-5,CASRETGGHTEAFF
TRBD2,TRBV6-5,CATEGRAHQETQYF
TRBD2,TRBV3-1/TRBV3-2,CASSSRGGVSDTQYF
TRBD1,TRBV7-8,CASSLDRQGTPYEQYF
TRBD2,TRBV7-2,CASSLAGGPSAQYF
TRBD1,TRBV2,CASSLRDRGEHEQYF
TRBD1,TRBV7-9,CASSSTDRGEETQYF
-,TRBV27,CASSFWTVSFKGTEAFF
-,TRBV5-6,CASSWGVRNRYEQYF
-,TRBV3-1/TRBV3-2,CASSSNRVRYDGELFF
-,TRBV5-1,CASSVAGGETQYF
-,TRBV15,CATSSPGEAAGRRDYTF
-,TRBV30,CAWSVSGNTIYF
TRBD1,TRBV18,CASSPQQGETQYF
-,TRBV7-2,CASSSFGGGADYGYTF
TRBD2,TRBV7-8,CASSFRTSGANEQFF
TRBD1,TRBV24-1,CATSDPAGDRGYEQYF
TRBD1,TRBV9,CASSVGDRESEKLFF